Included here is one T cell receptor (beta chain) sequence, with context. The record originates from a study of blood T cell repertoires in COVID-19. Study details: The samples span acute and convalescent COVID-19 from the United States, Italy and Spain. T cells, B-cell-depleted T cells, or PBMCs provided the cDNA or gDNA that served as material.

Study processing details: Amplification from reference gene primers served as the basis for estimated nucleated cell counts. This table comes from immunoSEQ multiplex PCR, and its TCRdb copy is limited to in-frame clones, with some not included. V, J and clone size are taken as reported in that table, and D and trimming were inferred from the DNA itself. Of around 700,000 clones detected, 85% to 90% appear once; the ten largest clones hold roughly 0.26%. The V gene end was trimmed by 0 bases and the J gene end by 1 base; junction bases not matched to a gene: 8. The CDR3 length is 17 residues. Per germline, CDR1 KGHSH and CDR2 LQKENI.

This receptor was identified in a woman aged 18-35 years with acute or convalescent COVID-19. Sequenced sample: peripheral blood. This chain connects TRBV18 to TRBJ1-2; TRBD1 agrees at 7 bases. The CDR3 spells CASSPPMDRPFNYGYTF. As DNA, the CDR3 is TGTGCCAGCTCACCACCGATGGACAGGCCTTTTAACTATGGCTACACCTTC. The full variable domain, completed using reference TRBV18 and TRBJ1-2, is NAGVMQNPRHLVRRRGQEARLRCSPMKGHSHVYWYRQLPEEGLKFMVYLQKENIIDESGMPKERFSAEFPKEGPSILRIQQVVRGDSAAYFCASSPPMDRPFNYGYTFGSGTRLTVV.